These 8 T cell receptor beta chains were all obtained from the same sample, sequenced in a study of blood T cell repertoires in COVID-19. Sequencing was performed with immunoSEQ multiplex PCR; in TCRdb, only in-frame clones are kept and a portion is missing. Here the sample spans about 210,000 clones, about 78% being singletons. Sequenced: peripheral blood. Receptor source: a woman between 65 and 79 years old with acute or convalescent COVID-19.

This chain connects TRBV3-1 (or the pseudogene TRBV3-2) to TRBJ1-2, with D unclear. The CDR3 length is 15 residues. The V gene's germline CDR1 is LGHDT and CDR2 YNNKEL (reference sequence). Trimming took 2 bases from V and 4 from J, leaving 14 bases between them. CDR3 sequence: CASSQYPGSGYGYTF. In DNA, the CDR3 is TGTGCCAGCAGCCAATATCCAGGTTCTGGCTATGGCTACACCTTC.

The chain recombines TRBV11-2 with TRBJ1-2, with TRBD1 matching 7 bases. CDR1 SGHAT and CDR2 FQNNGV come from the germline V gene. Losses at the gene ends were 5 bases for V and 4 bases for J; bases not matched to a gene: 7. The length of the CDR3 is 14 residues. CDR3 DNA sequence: TGTGCCAGCAGCACGGGGGACAGTCTCTATGGCTACACCTTC. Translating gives CASSTGDSLYGYTF.

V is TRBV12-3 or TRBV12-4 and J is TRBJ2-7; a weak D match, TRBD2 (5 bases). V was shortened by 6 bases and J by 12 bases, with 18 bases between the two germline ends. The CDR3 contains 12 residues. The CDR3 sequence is CASSPGLTRSYF. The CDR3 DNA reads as TGTGCCAGCAGCCCCGGTCTAACTAGGTCGTACTTC.

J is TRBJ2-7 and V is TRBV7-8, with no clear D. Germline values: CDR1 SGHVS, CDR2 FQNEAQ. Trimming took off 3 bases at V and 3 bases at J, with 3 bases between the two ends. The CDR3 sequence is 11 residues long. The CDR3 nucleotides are TGTGCCAGCAGCTTTAGCTACGAGCAGTACTTC. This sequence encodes CASSFSYEQYF.

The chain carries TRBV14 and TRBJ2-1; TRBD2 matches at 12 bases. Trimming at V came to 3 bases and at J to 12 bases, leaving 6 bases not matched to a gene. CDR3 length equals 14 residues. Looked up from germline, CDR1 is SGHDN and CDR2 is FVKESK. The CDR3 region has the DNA TGTGCCAGCAGCCATCGGACTAGCGGGGTGGGGCAGTTCTTC. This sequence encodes CASSHRTSGVGQFF.

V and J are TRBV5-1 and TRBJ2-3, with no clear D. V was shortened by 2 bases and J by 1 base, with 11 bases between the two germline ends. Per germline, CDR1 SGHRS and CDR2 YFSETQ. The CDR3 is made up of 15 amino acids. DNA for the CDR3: TGCGCCAGCAGCTTCCATTATCCAGGCACAGATACGCAGTATTTT. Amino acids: CASSFHYPGTDTQYF.

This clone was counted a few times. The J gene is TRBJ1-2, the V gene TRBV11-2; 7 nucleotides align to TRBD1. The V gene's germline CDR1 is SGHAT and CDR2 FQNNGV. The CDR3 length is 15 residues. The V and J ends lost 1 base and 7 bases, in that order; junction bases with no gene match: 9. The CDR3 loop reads CASSLAPDRERGYTF. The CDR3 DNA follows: TGTGCCAGCAGCTTAGCCCCTGACAGGGAGCGTGGCTACACCTTC.

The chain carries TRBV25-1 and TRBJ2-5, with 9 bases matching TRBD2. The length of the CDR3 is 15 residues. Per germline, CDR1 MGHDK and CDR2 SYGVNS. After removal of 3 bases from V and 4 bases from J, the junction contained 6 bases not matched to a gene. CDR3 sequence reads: CASSDALAGAETQYF. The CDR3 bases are TGTGCCAGCAGTGATGCACTAGCGGGCGCAGAGACCCAGTACTTC.